One sample yielded the 12 T cell receptor beta chains listed below, sequenced in a study of blood T cell repertoires in COVID-19 (TCRdb year 2020). Library preparation was by the immunoSEQ multiplex PCR assay. Drawn from immuneACCESS, this table holds only the in-frame rearrangements with V and J called that TCRdb kept. Clones are partly lost; checked studies trace under half to an unresolved V gene and leave the rest unexplained. In this sample the table shows 75,000 or so clones, around nine tenths of which occur a single time. The top ten clonotypes cover 4.9% of the sample. What was sequenced was peripheral blood. The receptors were sampled from a woman aged 80 or over with active or convalescent COVID-19.

This chain links TRBV7-2 with TRBJ1-1; maybe TRBD1 (5 bases). This CDR3 has 15 amino acids. The ends were cut back, 1 base at V and 0 bases at J, with 9 bases in the middle. Germline CDR1 is SGHTA and CDR2 is FQGNSA. The CDR3 DNA reads TGTGCCAGCAGCTTAGGAGCAGGGATGAACACTGAAGCTTTCTTT. Its translation: CASSLGAGMNTEAFF. Complete variable domain (other parts from reference TRBV7-2 and TRBJ1-1): GAGVSQSPSNKVTEKGKDVELRCDPISGHTALYWYRQSLGQGLEFLIYFQGNSAPDKSGLPSDRFSAERTGGSVSTLTIQRTQQEDSAVYLCASSLGAGMNTEAFFGQGTRLTVV.

The V gene is TRBV7-2, the J gene TRBJ2-3; 8 bases align to TRBD2. J gave up 2 bases and V 5 bases, and 12 bases lay outside the gene matches. CDR1 is SGHTA and CDR2 is FQGNSA in the germline V gene. The CDR3 has 17 residues. The CDR3 bases are TGTGCCAGCAGCCCCCTTCTCCGGCGGGAGGTCACAGATACGCAGTATTTT. This encodes CASSPLLRREVTDTQYF.

This clone appeared a few times. The V call is TRBV7-2, the J call TRBJ2-5, with D possibly matching TRBD1 (6 bases). V gave up 5 bases and J gave up 2 bases, with 12 bases separating them. Looked up from germline, CDR1 is SGHTA and CDR2 is FQGNSA. The CDR3 is 14 amino acids. This CDR3 reads CASSQGGVQETQYF. The CDR3 nucleotides are TGTGCCAGCAGCCAAGGGGGTGTTCAAGAGACCCAGTACTTC. Full variable domain (remainder filled in from reference TRBV7-2 and TRBJ2-5): GAGVSQSPSNKVTEKGKDVELRCDPISGHTALYWYRQSLGQGLEFLIYFQGNSAPDKSGLPSDRFSAERTGGSVSTLTIQRTQQEDSAVYLCASSQGGVQETQYFGPGTRLLVL.

The chain uses TRBV28 and TRBJ2-4; 10 nucleotides match TRBD2. J was trimmed by 6 bases and V by 3 bases; bases with no gene match: 8. CDR1 is MDHEN and CDR2 is SYDVKM in the germline V gene. The CDR3 has 16 residues. The CDR3 DNA reads TGTGCCAGCAGTTTTCCTTCAGCGGGAGGGGGAAACATTCAGTACTTC. It is translated as CASSFPSAGGGNIQYF.

CDR3 in DNA: TGTGCCAGTAGTATGACGGGGAACTATGGCTACACCTTC. It codes for CASSMTGNYGYTF. The rearrangement links TRBV19 to TRBJ1-2; no clear D gene. This CDR3 is 13 amino acids long. Germline lookup yields CDR1 LNHDA and CDR2 SQIVND (reference sequence). V shed 3 bases and J shed 2 bases, with 7 bases lying between them.

This clone has more than one count but fewer than ten. The chain has TRBV6-2 or TRBV6-3 and TRBJ1-5; TRBD1 might be the D (6 bases). CDR1 MNHEY and CDR2 SVGEGT come from the germline V gene. Trimming took off 5 bases at V and 9 bases at J, with 14 bases between the two ends. This CDR3 is 13 amino acids long. The CDR3 sequence is CASSDRSGWPQHF. The CDR3 DNA follows: TGTGCCAGCAGTGACAGGTCCGGTTGGCCCCAGCATTTT.

The chain employs TRBV5-1 and TRBJ1-3, with D possibly TRBD1 on 6 matching bases. The CDR3 covers 16 residues. Between the trimmed V and J ends, which lost 1 base and 3 bases, there was a span of 14 bases. Germline CDR1 and CDR2: SGHRS and YFSETQ. This chain's CDR3 is CASSLIGGRGGNTIYF. CDR3 nucleotides: TGCGCCAGCAGCTTGATCGGGGGGCGCGGTGGAAACACCATATATTTT.

The chain joins TRBV10-3 to TRBJ1-2; maybe TRBD1 (5 bases). Germline V gene data show CDR1 as ENHRY and CDR2 as SYGVKD. This CDR3 region has 14 residues. V lost 2 bases to trimming and J lost 2 bases, with 9 bases between them. The CDR3 region has the DNA TGTGCCATCAGTGAGAGCCAGGGAAACTATGGCTACACCTTC. Residues: CAISESQGNYGYTF.

This clone was counted once. V and J are TRBV21-1 and TRBJ2-7; TRBD1 reflects the table's D call only, with no check against the DNA. TRBV21-1 is a listed pseudogene. The CDR3 consists of 18 residues. CDR3 loop: CASSKEEGRQGRPYEQYF. CDR3 DNA: TGTGCCAGCAGCAAAGAGGAGGGACGACAGGGGAGACCCTACGAGCAGTACTTC.

The chain combines TRBV28 with TRBJ1-1; the match to TRBD1 covers 7 bases. The V and J ends lost 5 bases and 5 bases, in that order; junction bases with no gene match: 5. The CDR3 is 13 residues long. CDR1 is MDHEN and CDR2 is SYDVKM in the germline V gene. Here the CDR3 reads CASSPGQVTEAFF. The CDR3 coding sequence is TGTGCCAGCAGTCCAGGACAGGTGACTGAAGCTTTCTTT.

This clone was observed a few times. This sequence joins TRBV6-5 and TRBJ2-7; 10 bases are a match to TRBD1. Germline CDR1 is MNHEY and CDR2 is SVGAGI. Unmatched junction bases numbered 7, after V lost 2 bases and J lost 3 bases. The CDR3 spans 16 residues. This CDR3 reads CASSYPTGQGNYEQYF. For the CDR3, the DNA is TGTGCCAGCAGTTACCCCACGGGACAGGGGAACTACGAGCAGTACTTC.

This CDR3 is CASSQTGGNSPLHF. As DNA, the CDR3 is TGTGCCAGCAGCCAGACAGGGGGGAATTCACCCCTCCACTTT. This chain uses TRBV3-1 (or the pseudogene TRBV3-2) with TRBJ1-6; 9 bases are shared with TRBD1. CDR1 is LGHDT, CDR2 YNNKEL, per germline (reference sequence). CDR3 size: 14 residues. After removal of 3 bases from V and 7 bases from J, the junction contained 1 base not matched to a gene.